This T cell receptor (beta chain) emerged from a study of blood T cell repertoires in COVID-19. Per germline, CDR1 LNHDA and CDR2 SQIVND (reference sequence). V was pared by 2 bases and J by 3 bases, with 2 bases of the junction left unmatched. This CDR3 is 15 amino acids long. This clone was seen a handful of times. The assay was immunoSEQ multiplex PCR, and TCRdb's table has in-frame clones only and misses some. Of over 85,000 clones in the sample, roughly 90% were seen once. The clonotype originates from a man in his 60s with acute or convalescent COVID-19. Sequencing was performed on peripheral blood. V gene TRBV19 combines with J gene TRBJ2-3, with TRBD1 matching 10 bases. CDR3 protein: CASSIWDRGTDTQYF. DNA for the CDR3: TGTGCCAGTAGTATATGGGACAGGGGAACAGATACGCAGTATTTT.